Each of the 19 T cell receptor beta chains below was sequenced from the same sample in a study of CD8+CD57+ T cells in acquired aplastic anemia. Those patients picked for sequencing had displayed CD8+CD57+ cell expansion on flow cytometry. Genomic DNA templated the TCR beta VDJ and CDR3 profiling. TCRdb reprocessed the reads via MiXCR and lists one record per CDR3 protein. Of 450,000 to 550,000 distinct CDR3 sequences detected, roughly 34% appear once; the ten largest clones hold 0.82%. The sequenced sample was sorted CD4+, CD8+, or CD8+CD57+ T cells (not recorded which) from PBMCs. These receptor sequences come from a human donor with aplastic anemia.

To note about this clonotype: One end of the junction varies from germline; a read error may be responsible. The chain links TRBV10-3 to TRBJ1-6, with 8 bases fitting TRBD1. Germline values: CDR1 ENHRY, CDR2 SYGVKD. CDR3 length equals 14 residues. The CDR3 region is CAVSQDRDNSPLHF. As DNA, the CDR3 is TGTGCCGTCAGCCAGGACAGGGACAATTCGCCCCTCCACTTT.

This clonotype has a count of ten or more. The rearrangement uses TRBV5-6 and TRBJ1-6; 11 bases line up with TRBD1. Germline values: CDR1 SGHDT, CDR2 YYEEEE. The V gene end was trimmed by 6 bases and the J gene end by 7 bases; junction bases not matched to a gene: 9. CDR3 length equals 16 residues. The CDR3 sequence is CASTNGGTGGNSPLHF. The CDR3, as DNA: TGTGCCAGCACCAACGGGGGGACAGGGGGAAATTCACCCCTCCACTTT. The full variable domain, rest sourced from reference TRBV5-6 and TRBJ1-6, is DAGVTQSPTHLIKTRGQQVTLRCSPKSGHDTVSWYQQALGQGPQFIFQYYEEEERQRGNFPDRFSGHQFPNYSSELNVNALLLGDSALYLCASTNGGTGGNSPLHFGNGTRLTVT.

At least ten counts were recorded for this clonotype. The chain carries TRBV7-2 and TRBJ1-2; D is possibly TRBD1 (6 bases). The CDR3 runs to 14 residues. Trimming left V 4 bases short and J 3 bases short, with 12 bases between. Germline V gene lookup returns CDR1 SGHTA and CDR2 FQGNSA. The CDR3, as DNA: TGTGCCAGCAGCTCATCGACAGGCTACTATGGCTACACCTTC. This sequence encodes CASSSSTGYYGYTF. The whole variable domain, remainder taken from reference TRBV7-2 and TRBJ1-2, is GAGVSQSPSNKVTEKGKDVELRCDPISGHTALYWYRQSLGQGLEFLIYFQGNSAPDKSGLPSDRFSAERTGGSVSTLTIQRTQQEDSAVYLCASSSSTGYYGYTFGSGTRLTVV.

This chain connects TRBV11-2 to TRBJ1-3, with 7 positions matching TRBD1. This CDR3 contains 16 residues. Looked up from germline, CDR1 is SGHAT and CDR2 is FQNNGV. Trimming took 5 bases from V and 1 from J; bases not matched to a gene: 8. The CDR3 protein is CASSVTGTASGNTIYF. CDR3 nucleotides: TGTGCCAGCAGCGTCACCGGGACAGCATCTGGAAACACCATATATTTT.

The gene calls are TRBV7-2 and TRBJ2-5; 7 bases fit TRBD1. Germline V gene data show CDR1 as SGHTA and CDR2 as FQGNSA. CDR3 length equals 14 residues. With 5 bases clipped from V and 1 base from J, the junction kept 4 bases outside the gene matches. This CDR3 reads CASSRDSTQETQYF. The DNA of the CDR3 is TGTGCCAGCAGCCGGGACAGCACCCAAGAGACCCAGTACTTC.

The CDR3 is CASRQTGGTEAFF. CDR3 nucleotides: TGTGCCAGCAGGCAGACAGGGGGCACTGAAGCTTTCTTT. The chain couples TRBV6-4 to TRBJ1-1; 9 bases agree with TRBD1. With V trimmed by 6 bases and J by 4 bases, 3 bases remained unmatched. CDR1 and CDR2 (germline): MRHNA, SNTAGT. The CDR3 has 13 residues.

The rearrangement uses TRBV5-4 and TRBJ2-5; D may be TRBD1 or TRBD2 (5 bases each). The germline V and J ends were trimmed by 4 bases and 1 base, with 14 bases remaining between them. The germline gives CDR1 SGHNT, CDR2 YYREEE (reference sequence). The CDR3 has 15 residues. The CDR3 is CASSKRDGSQETQYF. In DNA, the CDR3 is TGTGCCAGCAGCAAGAGGGACGGGTCCCAAGAGACCCAGTACTTC.

The DNA of the CDR3 is TGCGCCAGCAGCCAAGTGACAGGGGGTGAAAAACTGTTTTTT. Its protein is CASSQVTGGEKLFF. The chain is built from TRBV4-1 and TRBJ1-4; 9 bases agree with TRBD1. Trimming removed 1 base from V and 7 bases from J; junction bases left unmatched: 1. Germline V gene lookup returns CDR1 MGHRA and CDR2 YSYEKL. This CDR3 spans 14 amino acids.

This clonotype was seen at least ten times. V gene TRBV2 combines with J gene TRBJ1-3, with a possible D match to TRBD1 (5 bases). The CDR3 is made up of 14 amino acids. V lost 3 bases, J lost 8 bases, and 14 bases lay in between. CDR1 SNHLY and CDR2 FYNNEI come from the germline V gene. The CDR3 nucleotides read TGTGCCAGCAGTGATGGGGCGAGGGCGGACACCATATATTTT. Its translation is CASSDGARADTIYF.

Details on this clonotype: The junction does not match germline at one end; this may be a read error. The chain carries TRBV12-3 or TRBV12-4 and TRBJ2-1; D perhaps matches TRBD1 (5 bases). The CDR3 totals 14 residues. The CDR3 is CASRLEQVYNEQFF. The CDR3 DNA is TGTGCCAGCAGATTAGAACAGGTTTACAATGAGCAGTTCTTC.

This clonotype was counted at least ten times. This chain uses TRBV19 with TRBJ1-2; D possibly corresponds to TRBD1 (6 bases). This CDR3 is built from 14 residues. Germline V gene sequence: CDR1 LNHDA, CDR2 SQIVND (reference sequence). The V end was cut by 4 bases, the J end by 2 bases, with 11 bases between. As DNA, the CDR3 is TGTGCCAGTAGTACGGGGGCCGAGAACTATGGCTACACCTTC. This gives the protein CASSTGAENYGYTF.

In its sample, this clonotype was seen many times. This chain links TRBV19 with TRBJ1-1; D remains unclear. From germline, CDR1 is LNHDA and CDR2 SQIVND (reference sequence). CDR3 length: 13 amino acids. The V and J ends lost 3 bases and 4 bases respectively, with 9 bases between them. The CDR3 loop reads CASSMLSGTEAFF. The CDR3 nucleotides read TGTGCCAGTAGTATGCTGTCGGGCACTGAAGCTTTCTTT.

This clonotype was picked up a small number of times. The rearrangement links TRBV20-1 to TRBJ2-1; the D gene is possibly TRBD1 (6 bases). V lost 1 base and J 4 bases, leaving 8 bases between the germline ends. The CDR3 covers 13 residues. The germline gives CDR1 DFQATT, CDR2 SNEGSKA (reference sequence). The CDR3: CSARGTVYNEQFF. CDR3 nucleotides: TGCAGTGCTAGAGGGACAGTGTACAATGAGCAGTTCTTC.

This clonotype was seen only a few times. A clone one base away is much larger, so this may be a read error. The chain has TRBV9 and TRBJ2-1, with a tentative D call TRBD2 (5 bases). In germline, CDR1 is SGDLS, CDR2 YYNGEE. The CDR3 runs 13 residues. V shed 4 bases and J shed 2 bases, with 7 bases lying between them. CDR3 in amino acids: CASSLATYNEQFF. DNA of the CDR3: TGTGCCAGCAGCTTAGCGACCTACAATGAGCAGTTCTTC.

The genes are TRBV19 and TRBJ2-6, with D hard to call. V shed 4 bases and J shed 0 bases, with 7 bases lying between them. Germline loops: CDR1 LNHDA, CDR2 SQIVND (reference sequence). This CDR3 has 15 residues. DNA of the CDR3: TGTGCCAGTAGTACTACCAGCTCTGGGGCCAACGTCCTGACTTTC. It translates to CASSTTSSGANVLTF.

This clonotype was found many times. The chain links TRBV2 to TRBJ1-1; D gene uncertain. The V end was cut by 2 bases, the J end by 1 base, with 11 bases between. Germline-derived CDR1 and CDR2 are SNHLY and FYNNEI. The CDR3 has 15 amino acids. CDR3 nucleotide sequence: TGTGCCAGCAGTGAAAGTCACACCCCGAACACTGAAGCTTTCTTT. Its protein product is CASSESHTPNTEAFF.

This sequence joins TRBV6-1 and TRBJ1-5; 9 bases line up with TRBD1. CDR3 length equals 18 residues. Germline V CDR1 and CDR2: MNHNS, SASEGT. The J segment lost 4 bases and the V segment lost 6 bases, leaving 16 bases of the junction unmatched. For the CDR3, the DNA is TGTGCCAGCAGCCCGGTGGGAACAGGGGGCGCTCGTAATCAGCCCCAGCATTTT. Amino acids: CASSPVGTGGARNQPQHF.

There are a few counts of this clonotype. The chain joins TRBV5-1 to TRBJ2-3; no definite D call. CDR3 length: 14 amino acids. Germline V CDR1 and CDR2: SGHRS, YFSETQ. Trimming took 3 bases from V and 2 from J, leaving 10 bases between them. CDR3 nucleotide sequence: TGCGCCAGCAGCTCCCCGCCCTCCACAGATACGCAGTATTTT. Residues: CASSSPPSTDTQYF.

This clonotype was found many times. This chain's CDR3 is CASTPRDRDWRNTEAFF. For the CDR3, the DNA is TGCGCCAGCACTCCCCGGGACAGGGACTGGCGGAACACTGAAGCTTTCTTT. The chain employs TRBV10-2 and TRBJ1-1, with 9 bases that match TRBD1. The V segment lost 7 bases and the J segment 1 base; nucleotides outside the gene matches: 13. CDR3 length: 17 residues. CDR1 and CDR2 (germline): WSHSY, SAAADI.